The rows below give T cell receptor beta chains drawn from one sample of a study of T cell clonotyping in hematopoietic cell transplantation. Generated by immunoSEQ multiplex PCR, the TCRdb table keeps only in-frame clones and is missing some. The repertoire consists of around 5,000 clones, with around 78% occurring once and the leading ten covering around 12%. The input for sequencing was peripheral blood mononuclear cells, taken 30 days after allogeneic stem cell transplant. All receptors come from a male patient between 60 and 69 years old who had an allogeneic stem cell transplant from an unrelated donor, so the T cells may come from the graft donor. Some clones in this sample may be carry-over from other donors' samples. CDR3s include the opening cysteine and the closing phenylalanine or tryptophan. The D gene is left open where the match is weak. Only part of the rows carry a size: once, few, many, or a class if the clone is expanded.

length | D | size | J | V | DNA | CDR3
16 | TRBD2 | NA | TRBJ2-3 | TRBV5-1 | TGCGCCAGCAGCTTGAAAGCGGGAGGAGGTACAGATACGCAGTATTTT | CASSLKAGGGTDTQYF
14 | NA | NA | TRBJ1-2 | TRBV30 | TGTGCCTCTGAATTGGGGGGCTGGGGCTATGGCTACACCTTC | CASELGGWGYGYTF
12 | NA | NA | TRBJ2-5 | TRBV7-9 | TGTGCCAGCAGCTCTCAACAAGTGGACCAGTACTTC | CASSSQQVDQYF
16 | TRBD2 | NA | TRBJ2-1 | TRBV7-3 | TGTGCCAGCAGCTTAACCGCGGGGGGAGTAAACAATGAGCAGTTCTTC | CASSLTAGGVNNEQFF
14 | NA | NA | TRBJ2-2 | TRBV9 | TGTGCCAGCAGCGGCGACACGAAGGACGGGGAGCTGTTTTTT | CASSGDTKDGELFF
13 | NA | NA | TRBJ2-7 | TRBV10-3 | TGTGCCGCCTGGGACGGGAGCTCCTACGAGCAGTACTTC | CAAWDGSSYEQYF
15 | TRBD1 | NA | TRBJ2-1 | TRBV19 | TGTGCCAGTAGTTCCCGGGACAGGGGTTACAATGAGCAGTTCTTC | CASSSRDRGYNEQFF
15 | NA | NA | TRBJ2-3 | TRBV5-1 | TGCGCCAGCAGCTTGAGGCGGGGGCCGACAGATACGCAGTATTTT | CASSLRRGPTDTQYF
15 | NA | NA | TRBJ2-2 | TRBV9 | TGTGCCAGCAGCGAGCGACAGGAAAACACCGGGGAGCTGTTTTTT | CASSERQENTGELFF
16 | TRBD2 | medium-sized | TRBJ2-3 | TRBV19 | TGTGCCAGTAGTATTGCGGGGGGCTTTGTCACAGATACGCAGTATTTT | CASSIAGGFVTDTQYF
15 | TRBD2 | NA | TRBJ2-7 | TRBV5-6 | TGTGCCAGCAGATCGGCCACTAGCGTTATATACGAGCAGTACTTC | CASRSATSVIYEQYF
14 | NA | NA | TRBJ2-2 | TRBV7-3 | TGTGCCAGCAGCTTATTTGATATAACCGGGGAGCTGTTTTTT | CASSLFDITGELFF
15 | NA | NA | TRBJ2-1 | TRBV9 | TGTGCCAGCAGCGTAGCGCCTAGCTCCTACAATGAGCAGTTCTTC | CASSVAPSSYNEQFF
16 | NA | NA | TRBJ1-2 | TRBV5-1 | TGCGCCAGCAGCTTTGGCCGCTCGCAGCCGAGGGAAGGCTACACCTTC | CASSFGRSQPREGYTF
16 | NA | NA | TRBJ1-5 | TRBV5-1 | TGCGCCAGCAGCCCCCGGGCAGGGTTAGTGTACCAGCCCCAGCATTTT | CASSPRAGLVYQPQHF
12 | NA | few | TRBJ2-3 | TRBV7-8 | TGTGCCAGCAGCCTTGGGACAGATACGCAGTATTTT | CASSLGTDTQYF
14 | TRBD1 | NA | TRBJ1-4 | TRBV7-9 | TGTGCCAGCAGTCGGACAGGGGGGAATGAAAAACTGTTTTTT | CASSRTGGNEKLFF
16 | NA | NA | TRBJ1-1 | TRBV6-6 | TGTGCCAGCAGTTACTCGAAGGGCGGGGGGAACACTGAAGCTTTCTTT | CASSYSKGGGNTEAFF
14 | TRBD2 | NA | TRBJ2-5 | TRBV7-2 | TGTGCCAGCAGCTTGATAGCGGGACAAGAGACCCAGTACTTC | CASSLIAGQETQYF
17 | NA | NA | TRBJ2-2 | TRBV21-1 | TGTGCCAGCAGCAAACCCCATGACCGGTGGCGGGCCGGGGAGCTGTTTTTT | CASSKPHDRWRAGELFF
16 | TRBD1 | NA | TRBJ1-4 | TRBV6-5 | TGTGCCAGCAGTTACGGCGATCCAGGGGGCGGTGAAAAACTGTTTTTT | CASSYGDPGGGEKLFF
14 | NA | once | TRBJ1-5 | TRBV4-1 | TGCGCCAGCAGCCAAGATAATGGGGGCCAGCCCCAGCATTTT | CASSQDNGGQPQHF
17 | TRBD1 | NA | TRBJ1-1 | TRBV5-6 | TGTGCCAGCAGCTCGCCCCGACAGGGTGGTACGAACACTGAAGCTTTCTTT | CASSSPRQGGTNTEAFF
14 | NA | once | TRBJ1-5 | TRBV30 | TGTGCCTGGAGTTCTGACAGCTACAATCAGCCCCAGCATTTT | CAWSSDSYNQPQHF
18 | TRBD2 | NA | TRBJ2-1 | TRBV2 | TGTGCCAGCACCGGGACTAGCGGGGGGCATCCTTGGGGCAATGAGCAGTTCTTC | CASTGTSGGHPWGNEQFF
14 | TRBD1 | NA | TRBJ2-7 | TRBV29-1 | TGCAGCGTTGAAGACCCGGGACAGGGGAACGAGCAGTACTTC | CSVEDPGQGNEQYF
15 | NA | NA | TRBJ2-7 | TRBV27 | TGTGCCAGCAGTTGGAGGGGAAGCGGTGTCTACGAGCAGTACTTC | CASSWRGSGVYEQYF
13 | NA | NA | TRBJ2-2 | TRBV9 | TGTGCCAGCAGCCCCGTAGGAGGGGGGGAGCTGTTTTTT | CASSPVGGGELFF
14 | NA | NA | TRBJ1-4 | TRBV7-8 | TGTGCCAGCAGCGGGAGTCGGACTAATGAAAAACTGTTTTTT | CASSGSRTNEKLFF
15 | NA | NA | TRBJ2-7 | TRBV10-2 | TGCGCCAGCAGACCGACAGTGTCCCCCTCCTACGAGCAGTACTTC | CASRPTVSPSYEQYF
13 | NA | NA | TRBJ1-5 | TRBV27 | TGTGCCAGCAGTTTAGTAGCGGGTCAGCCCCAGCATTTT | CASSLVAGQPQHF
12 | NA | few | TRBJ1-1 | TRBV6-1 | TGTGCCAGCAAGGTTATGAACACTGAAGCTTTCTTT | CASKVMNTEAFF
13 | NA | medium-sized | TRBJ1-5 | TRBV6-5 | TGTGCCAGCAGTTATGGGCGAAATCAGCCCCAGCATTTT | CASSYGRNQPQHF
13 | TRBD1 | few | TRBJ1-2 | TRBV29-1 | TGCAGCGTTGTAACCTCAGGGGGGCATGGCTACACCTTC | CSVVTSGGHGYTF
15 | TRBD2 | few | TRBJ2-7 | TRBV2 | TGTGCCAGTTGGACTAGCGGGGAGAGCTCCTACGAGCAGTACTTC | CASWTSGESSYEQYF
15 | TRBD2 | NA | TRBJ2-3 | TRBV9 | TGTGCCAGCAGCCCAATAGCGGGGGGCGGGGATACGCAGTATTTT | CASSPIAGGGDTQYF
16 | NA | few | TRBJ2-2 | TRBV10-3 | TGTGCCATCAGTGAGTCAAGAGGACAAGACAACGGGGAGCTGTTTTTT | CAISESRGQDNGELFF
15 | NA | NA | TRBJ2-7 | TRBV25-1 | TGTGCCAGCAGTGAATCGGGAACAGGAAGAGACGAGCAGTACTTC | CASSESGTGRDEQYF
13 | NA | NA | TRBJ2-5 | TRBV6-1 | TGTGCCAGCAGTTCTTTTGGACGGGAGACCCAGTACTTC | CASSSFGRETQYF